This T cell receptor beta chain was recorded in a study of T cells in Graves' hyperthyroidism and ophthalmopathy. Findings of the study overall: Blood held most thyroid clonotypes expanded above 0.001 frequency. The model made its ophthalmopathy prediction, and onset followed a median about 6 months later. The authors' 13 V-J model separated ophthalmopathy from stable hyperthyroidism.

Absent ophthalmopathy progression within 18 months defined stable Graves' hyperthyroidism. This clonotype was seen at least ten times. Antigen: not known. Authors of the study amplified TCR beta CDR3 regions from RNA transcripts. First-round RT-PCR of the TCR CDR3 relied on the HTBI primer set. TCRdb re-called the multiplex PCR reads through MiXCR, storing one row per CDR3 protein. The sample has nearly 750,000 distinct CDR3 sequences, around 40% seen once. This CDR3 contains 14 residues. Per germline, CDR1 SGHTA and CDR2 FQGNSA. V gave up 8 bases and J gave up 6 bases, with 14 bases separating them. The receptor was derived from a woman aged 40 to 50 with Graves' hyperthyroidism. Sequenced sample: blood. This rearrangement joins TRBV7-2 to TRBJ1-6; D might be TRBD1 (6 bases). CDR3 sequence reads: CASGFHRVNSPLHF. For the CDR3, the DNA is TGTGCCAGCGGATTTCACAGGGTTAATTCACCCCTCCACTTT.